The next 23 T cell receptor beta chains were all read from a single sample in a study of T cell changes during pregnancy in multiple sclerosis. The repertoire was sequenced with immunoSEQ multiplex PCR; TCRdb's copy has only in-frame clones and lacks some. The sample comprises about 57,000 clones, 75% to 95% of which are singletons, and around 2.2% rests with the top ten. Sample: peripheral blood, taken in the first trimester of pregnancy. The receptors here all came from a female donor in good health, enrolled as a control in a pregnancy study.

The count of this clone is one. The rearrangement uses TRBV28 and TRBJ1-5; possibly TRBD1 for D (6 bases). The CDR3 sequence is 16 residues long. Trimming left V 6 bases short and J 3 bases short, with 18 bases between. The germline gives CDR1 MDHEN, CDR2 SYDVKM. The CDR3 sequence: CASSESGDGFNQPQHF. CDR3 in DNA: TGTGCCAGCAGCGAATCAGGGGACGGGTTCAATCAGCCCCAGCATTTT.

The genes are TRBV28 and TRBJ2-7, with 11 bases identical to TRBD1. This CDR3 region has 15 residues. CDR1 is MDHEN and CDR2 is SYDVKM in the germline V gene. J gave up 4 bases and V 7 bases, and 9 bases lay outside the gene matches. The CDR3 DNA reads TGTGCCAGCACCTCCGGGACAGGGGGAATATACGAGCAGTACTTC. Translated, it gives CASTSGTGGIYEQYF.

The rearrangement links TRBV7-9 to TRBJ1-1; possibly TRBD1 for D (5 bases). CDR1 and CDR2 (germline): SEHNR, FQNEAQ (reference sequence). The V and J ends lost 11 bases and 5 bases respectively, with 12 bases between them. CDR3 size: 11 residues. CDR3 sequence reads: CAGGGETEAFF. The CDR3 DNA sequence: TGTGCCGGGGGAGGGGAGACTGAAGCTTTCTTT.

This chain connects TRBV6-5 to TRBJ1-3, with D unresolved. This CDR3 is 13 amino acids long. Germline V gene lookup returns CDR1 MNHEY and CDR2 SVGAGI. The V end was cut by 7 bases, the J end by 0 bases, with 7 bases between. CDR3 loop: CASKRVSGNTIYF. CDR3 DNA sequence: TGTGCCAGCAAGAGGGTCTCTGGAAACACCATATATTTT.

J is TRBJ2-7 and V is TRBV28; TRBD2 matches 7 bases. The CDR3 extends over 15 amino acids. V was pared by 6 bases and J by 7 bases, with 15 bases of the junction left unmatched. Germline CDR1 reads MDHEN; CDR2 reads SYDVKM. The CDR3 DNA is TGTGCCAGCAGCTACGGGGGGTGGCACATGAGGGAGCAGTACTTC. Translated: CASSYGGWHMREQYF.

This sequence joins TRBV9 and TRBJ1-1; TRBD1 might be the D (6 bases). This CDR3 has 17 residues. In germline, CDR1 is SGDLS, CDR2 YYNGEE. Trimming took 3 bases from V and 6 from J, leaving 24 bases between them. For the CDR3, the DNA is TGTGCCAGCAGCGAGGGGAGCCTTGGGGGCTCAAGCTCTGAAGCTTTCTTT. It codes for CASSEGSLGGSSSEAFF.

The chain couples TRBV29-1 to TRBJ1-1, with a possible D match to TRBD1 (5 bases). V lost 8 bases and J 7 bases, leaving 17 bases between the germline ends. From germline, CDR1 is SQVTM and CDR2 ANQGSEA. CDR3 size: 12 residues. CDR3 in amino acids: CSPWRADSEAFF. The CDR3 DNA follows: TGCAGCCCGTGGAGGGCCGACAGTGAAGCTTTCTTT.

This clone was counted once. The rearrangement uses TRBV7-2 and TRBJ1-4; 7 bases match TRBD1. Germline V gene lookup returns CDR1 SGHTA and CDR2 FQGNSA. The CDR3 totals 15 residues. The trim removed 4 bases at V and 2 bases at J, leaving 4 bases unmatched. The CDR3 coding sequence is TGTGCCAGCAGCTCGAACAGGGGTACTAATGAAAAACTGTTTTTT. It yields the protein CASSSNRGTNEKLFF.

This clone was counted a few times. The CDR3 loop is CASSQSRDGQPQHF. Written as DNA, the CDR3 is TGCGCCAGCAGCCAGTCCAGGGATGGCCAGCCCCAGCATTTT. This chain links TRBV4-1 with TRBJ1-5; possible D gene TRBD1, 5 bases. The CDR3 has 14 residues. V dropped 3 bases and J dropped 7 bases, with 13 bases sitting between them. CDR1 and CDR2 from the germline V gene are MGHRA and YSYEKL.

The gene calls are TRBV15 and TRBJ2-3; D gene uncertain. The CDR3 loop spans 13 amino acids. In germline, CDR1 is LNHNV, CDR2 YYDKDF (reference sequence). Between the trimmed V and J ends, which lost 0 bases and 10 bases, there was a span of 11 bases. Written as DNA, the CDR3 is TGTGCCACCAGCAGAGATCGAAGGCAGGCGCAGTATTTT. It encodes CATSRDRRQAQYF.

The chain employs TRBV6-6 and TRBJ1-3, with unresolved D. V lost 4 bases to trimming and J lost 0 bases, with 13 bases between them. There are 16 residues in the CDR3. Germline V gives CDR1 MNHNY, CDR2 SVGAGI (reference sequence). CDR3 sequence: CASSSSDSISGNTIYF. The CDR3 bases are TGTGCCAGCAGTTCCTCGGACTCCATCTCTGGAAACACCATATATTTT.

The CDR3 here is CSGGSGIGEQFF. In nucleotides, the CDR3 is TGCAGCGGGGGTAGCGGGATAGGTGAGCAGTTCTTC. J is TRBJ2-1 and V is TRBV29-1; 8 bases line up with TRBD2. Germline V gene lookup returns CDR1 SQVTM and CDR2 ANQGSEA. V shed 7 bases, J shed 9 bases, and the junction held 8 bases outside the gene matches. CDR3 length: 12 residues.

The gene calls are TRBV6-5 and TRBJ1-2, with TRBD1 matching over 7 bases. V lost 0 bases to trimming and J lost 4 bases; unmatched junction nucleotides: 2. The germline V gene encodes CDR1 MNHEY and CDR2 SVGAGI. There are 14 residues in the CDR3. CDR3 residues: CASSYSRTGYGYTF. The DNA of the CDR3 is TGTGCCAGCAGTTACTCGAGGACAGGCTATGGCTACACCTTC.

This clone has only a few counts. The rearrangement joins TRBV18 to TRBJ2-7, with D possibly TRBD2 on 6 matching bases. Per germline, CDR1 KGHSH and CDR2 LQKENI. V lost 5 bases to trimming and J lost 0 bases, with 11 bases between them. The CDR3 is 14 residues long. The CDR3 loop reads CASSKGGSSYEQYF. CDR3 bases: TGTGCCAGCTCAAAGGGAGGTAGCTCCTACGAGCAGTACTTC.

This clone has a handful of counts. This CDR3 is CASSPRTGNTEAFF. CDR3 coding DNA: TGTGCCAGCAGCCCCCGGACAGGAAACACTGAAGCTTTCTTT. The J gene is TRBJ1-1, the V gene TRBV13, with 7 bases lining up with TRBD1. The CDR3 has 14 residues. CDR1 is PRHDT and CDR2 is FYEKMQ in the germline V gene (reference sequence). V was clipped by 5 bases and J by 2 bases; unmatched bases: 5.

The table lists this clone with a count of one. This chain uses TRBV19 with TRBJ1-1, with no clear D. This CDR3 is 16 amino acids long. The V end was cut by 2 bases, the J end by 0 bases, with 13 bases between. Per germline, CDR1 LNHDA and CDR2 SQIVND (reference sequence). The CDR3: CASSIPPPHMNTEAFF. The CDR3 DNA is TGTGCCAGTAGTATACCGCCCCCTCACATGAACACTGAAGCTTTCTTT.

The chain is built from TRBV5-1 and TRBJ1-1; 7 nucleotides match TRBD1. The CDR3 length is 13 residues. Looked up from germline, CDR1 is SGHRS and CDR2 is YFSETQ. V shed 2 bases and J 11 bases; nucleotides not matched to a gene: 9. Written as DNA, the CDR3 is TGCGCCAGCAGCTTACAAACAGGGGAGGAGGCTTTCTTT. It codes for CASSLQTGEEAFF.

The CDR3 DNA reads TGTGCCAGCAGGAACCGGGACTTAGCCGGGGAGCTGTTTTTT. Amino acids: CASRNRDLAGELFF. The rearrangement joins TRBV2 to TRBJ2-2; tentative D call: TRBD2 (6 bases). This CDR3 contains 14 residues. Germline V gene lookup returns CDR1 SNHLY and CDR2 FYNNEI. Trimming stripped 6 bases from V and 6 bases from J, with 14 bases between.

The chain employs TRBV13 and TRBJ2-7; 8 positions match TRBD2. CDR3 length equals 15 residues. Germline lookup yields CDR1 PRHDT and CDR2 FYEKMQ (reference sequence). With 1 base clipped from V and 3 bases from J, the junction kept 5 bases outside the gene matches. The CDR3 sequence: CASSLARLASYEQYF. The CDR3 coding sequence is TGTGCCAGCAGCTTAGCCCGACTAGCGAGCTACGAGCAGTACTTC. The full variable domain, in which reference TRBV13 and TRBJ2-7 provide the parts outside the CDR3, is AAGVIQSPRHLIKEKRETATLKCYPIPRHDTVYWYQQGPGQDPQFLISFYEKMQSDKGSIPDRFSAQQFSDYHSELNMSSLELGDSALYFCASSLARLASYEQYFGPGTRLTVT.

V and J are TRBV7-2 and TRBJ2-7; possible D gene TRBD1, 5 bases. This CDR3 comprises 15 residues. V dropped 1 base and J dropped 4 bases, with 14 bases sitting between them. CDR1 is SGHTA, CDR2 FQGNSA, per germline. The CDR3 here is CASSLDGWGPYEQYF. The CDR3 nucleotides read TGTGCCAGCAGCTTAGACGGGTGGGGCCCGTACGAGCAGTACTTC.

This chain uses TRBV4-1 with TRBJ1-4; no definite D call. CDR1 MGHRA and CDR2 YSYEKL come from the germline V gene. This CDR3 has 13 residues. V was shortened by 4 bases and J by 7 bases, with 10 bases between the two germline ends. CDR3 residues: CASSRTRVEKLFF. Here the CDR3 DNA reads TGCGCCAGCAGCCGTACCCGGGTTGAAAAACTGTTTTTT.

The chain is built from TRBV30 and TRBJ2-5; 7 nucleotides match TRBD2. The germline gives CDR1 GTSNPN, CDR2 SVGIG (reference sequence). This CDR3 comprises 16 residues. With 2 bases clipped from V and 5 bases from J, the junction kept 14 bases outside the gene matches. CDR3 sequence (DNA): TGTGCCTGGAGTAATCCCGGGACTACACCTAAGGAGACCCAGTACTTC. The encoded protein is CAWSNPGTTPKETQYF.

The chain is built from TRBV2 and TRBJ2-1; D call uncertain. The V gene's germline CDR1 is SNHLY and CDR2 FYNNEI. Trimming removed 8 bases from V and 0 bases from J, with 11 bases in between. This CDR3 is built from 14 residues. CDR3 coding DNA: TGTGCCAGCGGCCGGGTAATCTCCTACAATGAGCAGTTCTTC. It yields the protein CASGRVISYNEQFF. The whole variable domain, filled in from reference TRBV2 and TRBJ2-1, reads EPEVTQTPSHQVTQMGQEVILRCVPISNHLYFYWYRQILGQKVEFLVSFYNNEISEKSEIFDDQFSVERPDGSNFTLKIRSTKLEDSAMYFCASGRVISYNEQFFGPGTRLTVL.